These T cell receptor beta chains were read from a single sample in a study of blood T cell repertoires in COVID-19. TCRdb keeps only in-frame clones here, not all; method: immunoSEQ multiplex PCR. The top ten clones hold 0.7% of a sample with 450,000 to 500,000 clones, about nine tenths of them seen once. Sequencing was carried out using PBMCs or T cells enriched from blood (not recorded which). Source of these receptors: a young woman who had recovered from COVID-19. CDR3s leave out the opening cysteine and the closing phenylalanine or tryptophan.

TRBV27 | ASSLAGEDRINYGYT
TRBV7-9 | ASSFGVTGWDEQF
TRBV12-5 | ASRDQETQY
TRBV12-3/TRBV12-4 | ASVGAGNGYT
TRBV5-8 | ASSSPWETQSEWDEQF
TRBV6-1 | ASSEAGGETEAF
TRBV3-1/TRBV3-2 | ASSHFRRGSQETQY
TRBV3-1/TRBV3-2 | ASSPSVERGGRETQY
TRBV6-5 | ASKTLRNTGELF
TRBV28 | ASSLGRQGFNYGYT